This T cell receptor beta chain was retrieved from a study of cytomegalovirus exposure and HLA in healthy donors. Overall study context: Clustering assigned 81% of the roughly 380 genotyped donors to the Caucasian-associated ancestry cluster. Notes on the study in general: As was reported, the HLA-A and HLA-B alleles of most subjects were accurately predicted from TCR beta sequences.

Germline CDR1 LNHNV, CDR2 YYDKDF (reference sequence). J lost 6 bases, V lost 0 bases, and 14 bases had no gene match. The CDR3 extends over 18 amino acids. PCR primers comprised 60 Vbeta and 13 Jbeta primers. Under the authors' procedure: Later, 80 million or so unique TCR beta chains were counted in an analysis, and approximately 10 million of them were shared. The table came from immunoSEQ multiplex PCR; TCRdb's copy has only in-frame clones and leaves some out. V and J calls and clone size come straight from that table; D and trimming were deduced from the DNA. This sample has about 55,000 clones, with around 78% found just once. Worth noting for this clone: Its antigen is unidentified.

The source of this sequence is a female donor in good health and CMV-seronegative. Input material: PBMCs. The chain combines TRBV15 with TRBJ2-3; 8 nucleotides agree with TRBD2. DNA for the CDR3: TGTGCCACCAGCAGAGATGGGGTGTCGGGGACTAGAGCGGATACGCAGTATTTT. This translates into CATSRDGVSGTRADTQYF.